The sequence of this T cell receptor (beta chain) was determined in a study of shared clonotypes between healthy human individuals. The CDR3 spans 13 residues. Germline V gives CDR1 SGHRS, CDR2 YFSETQ. V was clipped by 4 bases and J by 5 bases, with 10 bases between them. This table comes from immunoSEQ multiplex PCR, and its TCRdb copy is limited to in-frame clones, with some not included. The sample yields millions of clones, approximately 95% seen once. Adult Caucasians living in Nashville, Tennessee made up all of the donors. The sequence was obtained from a man between 18 and 29 years old in good health. Specimen: naive CD4+ T cells sorted from blood. Subset noted: CD45RA+ positively selected. The V gene is TRBV5-1, the J gene TRBJ1-5; maybe TRBD1 (5 bases). The CDR3, as DNA: TGCGCCAGCAGCCTTGGGACCGATCAGCCCCAGCATTTT. It encodes CASSLGTDQPQHF.